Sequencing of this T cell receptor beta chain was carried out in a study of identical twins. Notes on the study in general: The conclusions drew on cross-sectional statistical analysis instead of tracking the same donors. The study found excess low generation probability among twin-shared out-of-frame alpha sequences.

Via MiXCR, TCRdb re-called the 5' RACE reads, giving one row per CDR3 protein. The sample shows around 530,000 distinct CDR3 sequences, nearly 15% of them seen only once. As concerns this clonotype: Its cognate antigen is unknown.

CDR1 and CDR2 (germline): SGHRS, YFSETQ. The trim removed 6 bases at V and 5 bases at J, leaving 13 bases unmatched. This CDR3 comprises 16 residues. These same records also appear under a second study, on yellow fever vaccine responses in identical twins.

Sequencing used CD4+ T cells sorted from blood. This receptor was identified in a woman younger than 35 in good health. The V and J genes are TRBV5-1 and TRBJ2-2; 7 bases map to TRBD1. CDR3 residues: CASKQGSQLKTGELFF. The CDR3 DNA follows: TGCGCCAGCAAACAGGGGAGCCAACTTAAGACCGGGGAGCTGTTTTTT.